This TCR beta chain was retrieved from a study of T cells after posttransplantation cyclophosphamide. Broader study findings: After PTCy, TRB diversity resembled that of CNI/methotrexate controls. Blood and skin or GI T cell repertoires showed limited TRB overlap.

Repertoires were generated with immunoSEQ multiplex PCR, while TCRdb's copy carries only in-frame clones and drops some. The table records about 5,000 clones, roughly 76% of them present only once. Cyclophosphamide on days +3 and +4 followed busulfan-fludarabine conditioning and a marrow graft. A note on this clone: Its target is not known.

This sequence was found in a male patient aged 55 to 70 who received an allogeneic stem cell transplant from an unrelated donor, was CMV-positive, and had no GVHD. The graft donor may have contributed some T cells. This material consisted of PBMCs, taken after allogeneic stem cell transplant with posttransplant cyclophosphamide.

CDR3 sequence: CATSNGGRGGELFF. The CDR3 DNA reads as TGTGCCACCAGCAACGGGGGGCGGGGCGGGGAGCTGTTTTTT. The chain carries TRBV15 and TRBJ2-2; TRBD2 is a possible D gene (7 bases). Trimming shortened V by 4 bases and J by 7 bases, and 13 bases separated the two germline ends. The CDR3 is made up of 14 amino acids. Germline values: CDR1 LNHNV, CDR2 YYDKDF (reference sequence). Full variable domain (outside the CDR3, taken from reference TRBV15 and TRBJ2-2): DAMVIQNPRYQVTQFGKPVTLSCSQTLNHNVMYWYQQKSSQAPKLLFHYYDKDFNNEADTPDNFQSRRPNTSFCFLDIRSPGLGDTAMYLCATSNGGRGGELFFGEGSRLTVL.